This T cell receptor (beta chain) appears in the sequencing data of a study of patients and donors after allogeneic stem cell transplantation. The CDR3 covers 16 residues. V gave up 0 bases and J gave up 5 bases; unmatched junction bases: 7. Germline-derived CDR1 and CDR2 are LGHNA and YSLEER. MiXCR, run by TCRdb on the RT-PCR reads, gives a single entry per CDR3 protein. The sample lists under 200,000 distinct CDR3 sequences, approximately 31% occurring once. The gene calls are TRBV4-3 and TRBJ2-7; TRBD1 aligns across 10 bases. Sequenced material: blood, either unsorted or a sorted T cell fraction (not recorded which). The TCR was taken from a human donor who was either an allogeneic HSCT recipient or a stem cell or donor lymphocyte infusion donor (not recorded which). It is not recorded whose cells these are; they may come from a transplant donor. Written as DNA, the CDR3 is TGCGCCAGCAGCCAAGATGGAGGGACAGGGGTAAACGAGCAGTACTTC. Translated, it gives CASSQDGGTGVNEQYF.